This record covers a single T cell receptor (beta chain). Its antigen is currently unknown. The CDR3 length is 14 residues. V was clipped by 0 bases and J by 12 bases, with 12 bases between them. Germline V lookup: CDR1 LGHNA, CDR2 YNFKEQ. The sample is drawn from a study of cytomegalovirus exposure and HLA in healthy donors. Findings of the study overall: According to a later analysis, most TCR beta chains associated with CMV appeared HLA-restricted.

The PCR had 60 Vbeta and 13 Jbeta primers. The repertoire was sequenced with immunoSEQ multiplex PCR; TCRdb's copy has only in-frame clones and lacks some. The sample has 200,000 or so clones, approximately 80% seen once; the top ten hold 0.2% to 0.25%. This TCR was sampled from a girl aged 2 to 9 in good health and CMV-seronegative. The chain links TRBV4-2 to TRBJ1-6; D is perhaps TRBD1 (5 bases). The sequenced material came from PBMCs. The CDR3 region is CASSQDPLREPLHF. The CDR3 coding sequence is TGTGCCAGCAGCCAAGATCCCCTCAGGGAACCCCTCCACTTT.